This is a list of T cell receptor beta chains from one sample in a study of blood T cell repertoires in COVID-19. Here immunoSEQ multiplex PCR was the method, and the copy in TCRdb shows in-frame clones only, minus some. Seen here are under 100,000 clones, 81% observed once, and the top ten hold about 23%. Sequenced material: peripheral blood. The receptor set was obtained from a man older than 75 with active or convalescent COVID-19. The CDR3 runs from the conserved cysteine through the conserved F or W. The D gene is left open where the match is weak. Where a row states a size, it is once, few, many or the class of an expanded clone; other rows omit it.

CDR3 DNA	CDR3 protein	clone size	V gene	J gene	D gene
TGTGCCAGCAGCTTGGGCAGGGCCTACGAGCAGTACTTC	CASSLGRAYEQYF	.	TRBV5-4	TRBJ2-7	.
TGTGCCAGCTCAGAGAGGGAGAACTATGGCTACACCTTC	CASSERENYGYTF	.	TRBV18	TRBJ1-2	.
TGTGCCAGCAGGCCAGGCAATCAGCCCCAGCATTTT	CASRPGNQPQHF	once	TRBV6-5	TRBJ1-5	.
TGTGCCAGCAGTCGGGGATTCTCACCCCTCCACTTT	CASSRGFSPLHF	many	TRBV28	TRBJ1-6	.
TGTGCCAGCAGCCCCTACGTCAATCAGCCCCAGCATTTT	CASSPYVNQPQHF	.	TRBV12-3/TRBV12-4	TRBJ1-5	.
TGTGCCAGCAGTGAAGAATCGTACGAGCAGTACTTC	CASSEESYEQYF	.	TRBV2	TRBJ2-7	.
TGTGCCAGCAAGGACAGGCTCTCTGGAAACACCATATATTTT	CASKDRLSGNTIYF	.	TRBV2	TRBJ1-3	TRBD1
TGTGCCATCAGTGAGACAGTGGGCTATGGCTACACCTTC	CAISETVGYGYTF	.	TRBV10-3	TRBJ1-2	.
TGTGCCTGGAGTGTATCGAGGGGGTATAATTCACCCCTCCACTTT	CAWSVSRGYNSPLHF	.	TRBV30	TRBJ1-6	.
TGTGCCAGCAGAACCTCGGGACAGGCGTACTATGGCTACACCTTC	CASRTSGQAYYGYTF	once	TRBV6-5	TRBJ1-2	TRBD1
TGTGCCAGCAGCTTGGAGGCGAGGGGAGGGAAGTTCTTC	CASSLEARGGKFF	.	TRBV5-4	TRBJ2-1	TRBD2
TGCAGCGTGAACTCGGACAGTCCCTACAATGAGCAGTTCTTC	CSVNSDSPYNEQFF	.	TRBV29-1	TRBJ2-1	.
TGTGCCAGCAGGAACAGGATAGGGGATTCACCCCTCCACTTT	CASRNRIGDSPLHF	.	TRBV6-5	TRBJ1-6	.
TGTGCCAGCTCACCACCATCAGGGTCGCATTCACCCCTCCACTTT	CASSPPSGSHSPLHF	.	TRBV18	TRBJ1-6	.